These 23 T cell receptor beta chains came from one sample sequenced in a study of blood T cell repertoires in COVID-19. Here immunoSEQ multiplex PCR was the method, and the copy in TCRdb shows in-frame clones only, minus some. The table shows 400,000 to 500,000 clones, with 80% to 90% occurring only once. The sequenced sample consisted of peripheral blood. All receptors come from a woman in her thirties with active or convalescent COVID-19.

The rearrangement links TRBV10-3 to TRBJ2-5; 7 bases are shared with TRBD2. From germline, CDR1 is ENHRY and CDR2 SYGVKD. Unmatched junction bases numbered 12, after V lost 0 bases and J lost 5 bases. CDR3 length equals 17 residues. CDR3 nucleotide sequence: TGTGCCATCAGTGAGTCGATTCAGGCGGGAGAATACGAGACCCAGTACTTC. It yields the protein CAISESIQAGEYETQYF.

The rearrangement uses TRBV15 and TRBJ1-2, with D uncertain. CDR3 length: 15 amino acids. Germline CDR1 and CDR2: LNHNV and YYDKDF (reference sequence). V gave up 0 bases and J gave up 0 bases, with 8 bases separating them. The CDR3, as DNA: TGTGCCACCAGCAGAGAGGTCCCGGCTAACTATGGCTACACCTTC. This translates into CATSREVPANYGYTF.

In its sample, this clone was seen a few times. The CDR3 sequence: CASALGTGPNYGYTF. CDR3 bases: TGTGCCAGCGCTCTAGGGACAGGGCCAAACTATGGCTACACCTTC. The rearrangement links TRBV2 to TRBJ1-2; TRBD1 matches at 9 bases. From germline, CDR1 is SNHLY and CDR2 FYNNEI. The CDR3 length is 15 residues. The J segment lost 2 bases and the V segment lost 8 bases, leaving 9 bases of the junction unmatched.

There are a few counts of this clone. The same CDR3 can be traced to other DNA sequences in this sample. V and J are TRBV5-6 and TRBJ1-5, with a tentative D call TRBD1 (5 bases). There are 15 residues in the CDR3. Trimming took off 5 bases at V and 0 bases at J, with 12 bases between the two ends. Germline lookup yields CDR1 SGHDT and CDR2 YYEEEE. The CDR3 sequence is CASSSGGYSNQPQHF. The CDR3 DNA reads TGTGCCAGCAGTTCGGGGGGGTATAGCAATCAGCCCCAGCATTTT.

This clone has only a few counts. V gene TRBV19 combines with J gene TRBJ2-7, with 9 bases lining up with TRBD1. Germline-derived CDR1 and CDR2 are LNHDA and SQIVND (reference sequence). The trim removed 8 bases at V and 6 bases at J, leaving 8 bases unmatched. This CDR3 region has 13 residues. The CDR3 loop is CASRHDRGAEQYF. Written as DNA, the CDR3 is TGTGCCAGTCGCCATGACAGGGGGGCCGAGCAGTACTTC.

The chain links TRBV9 to TRBJ2-7; no reliable D call. V shed 0 bases and J shed 0 bases, with 10 bases lying between them. CDR1 is SGDLS, CDR2 YYNGEE, per germline. The CDR3 runs 15 residues. As DNA, the CDR3 is TGTGCCAGCAGCGTAGGCCCCTTTAGCTCCTACGAGCAGTACTTC. Its translation: CASSVGPFSSYEQYF.

The CDR3 reads CASGPGRAEAFF. CDR3 in DNA: TGTGCCAGCGGCCCTGGGCGTGCTGAAGCTTTCTTT. The chain links TRBV6-5 to TRBJ1-1; the D is unclear. V lost 8 bases and J 6 bases, leaving 13 bases between the germline ends. This CDR3 region has 12 residues. CDR1 and CDR2 from the germline V gene are MNHEY and SVGAGI.

The chain carries TRBV18 and TRBJ2-5; D uncertain. Germline loops: CDR1 KGHSH, CDR2 LQKENI. The CDR3 loop spans 13 amino acids. V was shortened by 0 bases and J by 2 bases, with 4 bases between the two germline ends. CDR3 sequence reads: CASSPPAQETQYF. CDR3 coding DNA: TGTGCCAGCTCACCACCGGCTCAAGAGACCCAGTACTTC.

A few counts support this clone. The rearrangement links TRBV18 to TRBJ1-6, with a tentative D call TRBD1 (6 bases). Germline CDR1 and CDR2: KGHSH and LQKENI. The CDR3 sequence is 15 residues long. The V gene lost 3 bases and the J gene lost 9 bases, with 15 bases spanning the gap. DNA of the CDR3: TGTGCCAGCTCACCTAGGGACAATATAGCTTCACCCCTCCACTTT. Translating it yields CASSPRDNIASPLHF.

The V and J genes are TRBV13 and TRBJ1-2, with 7 bases matching TRBD1. This CDR3 has 15 residues. The J segment lost 3 bases and the V segment lost 5 bases, leaving 9 bases of the junction unmatched. Germline-derived CDR1 and CDR2 are PRHDT and FYEKMQ (reference sequence). The CDR3 loop reads CASSTRDSLHYGYTF. The CDR3 DNA reads TGTGCCAGCAGCACCCGGGACAGTCTTCACTATGGCTACACCTTC.

V gene TRBV30 combines with J gene TRBJ1-1; TRBD1 is a possible D gene (6 bases). Between the trimmed V and J ends, which lost 0 bases and 4 bases, there was a span of 12 bases. Per the germline V gene, CDR1 is GTSNPN and CDR2 is SVGIG (reference sequence). The length of the CDR3 is 14 residues. In DNA form, the CDR3 reads TGTGCCTGGAGTGTAGGGGGGGGCTTCACTGAAGCTTTCTTT. It yields the protein CAWSVGGGFTEAFF.

The V and J genes are TRBV6-2 or TRBV6-3 and TRBJ2-7; 8 nucleotides align to TRBD2. Germline CDR1 reads MNHEY; CDR2 reads SVGEGT. Trimming at V came to 2 bases and at J to 6 bases, leaving 6 bases not matched to a gene. The CDR3 sequence is 14 residues long. This chain's CDR3 is CASSYGGAGAEQYF. The DNA of the CDR3 is TGTGCCAGCAGTTACGGGGGAGCGGGGGCCGAGCAGTACTTC.

This clone was counted a single time. V usage is TRBV4-1 and J usage is TRBJ1-3; unclear D gene. Germline V gene lookup returns CDR1 MGHRA and CDR2 YSYEKL. The CDR3 spans 16 residues. The ends were cut back, 4 bases at V and 0 bases at J, with 13 bases in the middle. The CDR3, as DNA: TGCGCCAGCAGCCCGGAGAGAGCAAACTCTGGAAACACCATATATTTT. This translates into CASSPERANSGNTIYF.

V usage is TRBV27 and J usage is TRBJ2-5; TRBD2 agrees at 7 bases. The CDR3 consists of 16 residues. The germline CDR1 and CDR2 sequences are MNHEY and SMNVEV (reference sequence). V shed 4 bases and J 3 bases; nucleotides not matched to a gene: 11. The CDR3 spells CASSSTISGWEETQYF. The CDR3 DNA sequence: TGTGCCAGCAGTTCTACGATTAGCGGGTGGGAAGAGACCCAGTACTTC.

This sequence joins TRBV4-1 and TRBJ1-2; the D gene is possibly TRBD1 (6 bases). The CDR3 length is 20 residues. Germline-derived CDR1 and CDR2 are MGHRA and YSYEKL. Trimming removed 0 bases at V and 3 bases at J, with 26 bases between. CDR3 in amino acids: CASSQDRGIMNRALDYGYTF. CDR3 in DNA: TGCGCCAGCAGCCAAGATCGGGGCATTATGAACAGGGCCTTGGACTATGGCTACACCTTC.

The J gene is TRBJ1-5, the V gene TRBV6-1; possible D gene TRBD1, 5 bases. Trimming stripped 3 bases from V and 7 bases from J, with 16 bases between. Germline CDR1 is MNHNS and CDR2 is SASEGT. This CDR3 spans 15 amino acids. The CDR3 bases are TGTGCCAGCAGTGAGGCCAGGGAAGAATTACAGCCCCAGCATTTT. It specifies CASSEAREELQPQHF.

This clone was seen only a few times. V and J are TRBV19 and TRBJ1-2; D remains ambiguous. Per germline, CDR1 LNHDA and CDR2 SQIVND (reference sequence). The CDR3 loop spans 15 amino acids. The V end was cut by 11 bases, the J end by 0 bases, with 19 bases between. The DNA of the CDR3 is TGTGCCTGTGGCGGGGAGCGTGACTCTAACTATGGCTACACCTTC. Amino acids: CACGGERDSNYGYTF.

This CDR3 is CASSQDGSGRGNEQFF. In DNA, the CDR3 is TGCGCCAGCAGCCAAGATGGGAGCGGGAGAGGGAATGAGCAGTTCTTC. The chain uses TRBV4-1 and TRBJ2-1, with 8 positions matching TRBD2. Germline-derived CDR1 and CDR2 are MGHRA and YSYEKL. Trimming took 0 bases from V and 7 from J; bases not matched to a gene: 8. CDR3 length: 16 amino acids.

This chain links TRBV9 with TRBJ1-4; 9 nucleotides align to TRBD1. Germline lookup yields CDR1 SGDLS and CDR2 YYNGEE. J gave up 7 bases and V 1 base, and 8 bases lay outside the gene matches. The CDR3 contains 16 residues. CDR3 nucleotides: TGTGCCAGCAGCGTAAGTTCCGGGACAGGGTCTGAAAAACTGTTTTTT. This sequence encodes CASSVSSGTGSEKLFF.

In its sample, this clone was seen a few times. The chain couples TRBV6-5 to TRBJ2-1, with TRBD1 matching over 7 bases. Germline CDR1 MNHEY, CDR2 SVGAGI. This CDR3 has 14 amino acids. The V gene end was trimmed by 5 bases and the J gene end by 0 bases; junction bases not matched to a gene: 1. The CDR3 sequence is CASSPGGSYNEQFF. CDR3 DNA: TGTGCCAGCAGTCCAGGGGGCTCCTACAATGAGCAGTTCTTC.

V usage is TRBV7-9 and J usage is TRBJ1-6; D perhaps matches TRBD1 (6 bases). CDR1 SEHNR and CDR2 FQNEAQ come from the germline V gene (reference sequence). This CDR3 spans 16 amino acids. Trimming took off 2 bases at V and 7 bases at J, with 15 bases between the two ends. CDR3 in DNA: TGTGCCAGCAGCTTATTCACAGGGAACCCAAATTCACCCCTCCACTTT. It yields the protein CASSLFTGNPNSPLHF.

With respect to this clone: Other DNA sequences of this sample code for an identical CDR3. The V gene is TRBV9, the J gene TRBJ1-6, with D possibly being TRBD1 (6 bases). Trimming shortened V by 0 bases and J by 6 bases, and 10 bases separated the two germline ends. Germline-derived CDR1 and CDR2 are SGDLS and YYNGEE. There are 15 residues in the CDR3. The CDR3 bases are TGTGCCAGCAGCGTAGATACAGGGCGTAATTCACCCCTCCACTTT. Its translation: CASSVDTGRNSPLHF.

The rearrangement uses TRBV7-8 and TRBJ2-7; no clear D gene. Germline V gene lookup returns CDR1 SGHVS and CDR2 FQNEAQ. This CDR3 is built from 14 residues. V lost 4 bases, J lost 2 bases, and 12 bases lay in between. The CDR3 DNA sequence: TGTGCCAGCAGCTCTCTCCTACTACCCTACGAGCAGTACTTC. It encodes CASSSLLLPYEQYF.